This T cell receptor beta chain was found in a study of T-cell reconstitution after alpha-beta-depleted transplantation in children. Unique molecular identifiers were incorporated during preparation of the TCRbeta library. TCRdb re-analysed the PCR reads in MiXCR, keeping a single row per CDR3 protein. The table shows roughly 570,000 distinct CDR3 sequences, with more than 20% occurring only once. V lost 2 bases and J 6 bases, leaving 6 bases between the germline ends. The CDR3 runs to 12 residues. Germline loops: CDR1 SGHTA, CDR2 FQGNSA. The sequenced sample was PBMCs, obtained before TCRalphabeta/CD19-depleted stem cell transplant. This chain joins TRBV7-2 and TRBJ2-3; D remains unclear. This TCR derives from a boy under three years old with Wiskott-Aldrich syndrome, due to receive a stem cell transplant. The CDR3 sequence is CASSLLWDTQYF. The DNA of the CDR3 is TGTGCCAGCAGCTTACTGTGGGATACGCAGTATTTT.